Presented here are 22 T cell receptor beta chains from one specimen sequenced in a study of CD8 T cells in Susac syndrome. The authors reverse transcribed roughly 0.5 to 1 ug RNA with random hexamers. Each CDR3 protein is one row after TCRdb ran MiXCR on the immunoSEQ multiplex PCR reads. The sample yields some 180,000 distinct CDR3 sequences, about 95% seen once. Sequencing was performed on CD4+ T cells from PBMCs. The receptors come from a human donor in good health.

J is TRBJ1-3 and V is TRBV15, with D tentatively TRBD1 (5 bases). The V end was cut by 0 bases, the J end by 3 bases, with 9 bases between. The germline V gene has CDR1 LNHNV and CDR2 YYDKDF (reference sequence). The CDR3 runs 15 residues. For the CDR3, the DNA is TGTGCCACCAGCAGAGATAAAGGGGATGGAAACACCATATATTTT. This sequence encodes CATSRDKGDGNTIYF.

The table lists this clonotype with a count of one. The rearrangement links TRBV5-4 to TRBJ2-2, with 12 bases identical to TRBD1. The trim removed 1 base at V and 7 bases at J, leaving 5 bases unmatched. CDR3 length equals 16 residues. CDR1 and CDR2 (germline): SGHNT, YYREEE (reference sequence). Here the CDR3 reads CASSLPGTGGVGELFF. As DNA, the CDR3 is TGTGCCAGCAGCTTGCCCGGGACAGGGGGCGTCGGGGAGCTGTTTTTT.

This clonotype has only one observation. The V call is TRBV3-1, the J call TRBJ2-3; 8 nucleotides agree with TRBD2. The junction had 7 bases not matched to a gene; V was cut back by 0 bases and J by 5 bases. The CDR3 sequence is 16 residues long. Germline V gene lookup returns CDR1 LGHDT and CDR2 YNNKEL (reference sequence). The CDR3 region is CASSQDGLAIRDTQYF. The CDR3 DNA follows: TGTGCCAGCAGCCAAGATGGACTAGCCATAAGAGATACGCAGTATTTT.

This clonotype occurred once. The J gene is TRBJ2-3, the V gene TRBV29-1, with D perhaps matching TRBD1 (5 bases). Germline CDR1 SQVTM, CDR2 ANQGSEA. The CDR3 runs 14 residues. Trimming removed 8 bases from V and 2 bases from J, with 17 bases in between. In DNA form, the CDR3 reads TGCAGCCCACCTGGGGCTGGCCCCACAGATACGCAGTATTTT. The encoded protein is CSPPGAGPTDTQYF.

The chain is built from TRBV12-3 or TRBV12-4 and TRBJ1-4; D remains unclear. V lost 1 base and J lost 5, with 5 bases in between. There are 13 residues in the CDR3. CDR3 sequence (DNA): TGTGCCAGCAGTTTAGTCCAGAATGAAAAACTGTTTTTT. Translating it yields CASSLVQNEKLFF.

V gene TRBV20-1 combines with J gene TRBJ2-3, with 12 bases lining up with TRBD2. This CDR3 region has 18 residues. V shed 3 bases, J shed 3 bases, and the junction held 13 bases outside the gene matches. Germline CDR1 is DFQATT and CDR2 is SNEGSKA (reference sequence). CDR3 in DNA: TGCAGTGCTAGCGGGGGCTTGCTAGCGGGAGGGCCTACAGATACGCAGTATTTT. Translated, it gives CSASGGLLAGGPTDTQYF.

The chain employs TRBV27 and TRBJ2-4, with TRBD1 as a possible D gene (5 bases). Germline CDR1 and CDR2: MNHEY and SMNVEV (reference sequence). Trimming stripped 6 bases from V and 0 bases from J, with 9 bases between. The CDR3 length is 14 residues. The CDR3 here is CASRDILAKNIQYF. CDR3 in DNA: TGTGCCAGCAGGGACATACTAGCCAAAAACATTCAGTACTTC.

The chain combines TRBV18 with TRBJ2-7, with D uncertain. Trimming took off 6 bases at V and 7 bases at J, with 13 bases between the two ends. This CDR3 has 12 amino acids. CDR1 and CDR2 from the germline V gene are KGHSH and LQKENI. The CDR3 reads CASSPSGIEQYF. The CDR3 coding sequence is TGTGCCAGCTCCCCTTCGGGTATTGAGCAGTACTTC. The full variable domain, its missing parts supplied by reference TRBV18 and TRBJ2-7, is NAGVMQNPRHLVRRRGQEARLRCSPMKGHSHVYWYRQLPEEGLKFMVYLQKENIIDESGMPKERFSAEFPKEGPSILRIQQVVRGDSAAYFCASSPSGIEQYFGPGTRLTVT.

The V call is TRBV28, the J call TRBJ2-7; no definite D call. V was cut by 7 bases and J by 1 base, with 17 bases left in between. The CDR3 consists of 15 residues. Germline V lookup: CDR1 MDHEN, CDR2 SYDVKM. As DNA, the CDR3 is TGTGCCAGCACCCTCATATACCCGGCGTCCTACGAGCAGTACTTC. It specifies CASTLIYPASYEQYF.

This chain connects TRBV6-2 or TRBV6-3 to TRBJ2-3; 8 bases are a match to TRBD2. This CDR3 region has 15 residues. V lost 4 bases, J lost 9 bases, and 12 bases stayed unmatched. In germline, CDR1 is MNHEY, CDR2 SVGEGT. Here the CDR3 reads CASSSSGTSIGTQYF. For the CDR3, the DNA is TGTGCCAGCAGTTCCTCCGGGACTAGTATAGGGACGCAGTATTTT.

The genes are TRBV20-1 and TRBJ2-1; TRBD1 aligns across 8 bases. Germline CDR1 is DFQATT and CDR2 is SNEGSKA (reference sequence). The CDR3 has 18 residues. V shed 2 bases, J shed 1 base, and the junction held 13 bases outside the gene matches. Here the CDR3 DNA reads TGCAGTGCTAGAAATTTCCAAACGGGACAGGAATCCTACAATGAGCAGTTCTTC. It yields the protein CSARNFQTGQESYNEQFF.

This chain uses TRBV15 with TRBJ2-7; 11 bases are shared with TRBD2. J gave up 0 bases and V 9 bases, and 4 bases lay outside the gene matches. The CDR3 covers 14 residues. Germline assignment: CDR1 LNHNV and CDR2 YYDKDF (reference sequence). The DNA for the CDR3 is TGTGCCACGGGGACTAGCGGAGACTCCTACGAGCAGTACTTC. Translated: CATGTSGDSYEQYF. Complete variable domain (other parts from reference TRBV15 and TRBJ2-7): DAMVIQNPRYQVTQFGKPVTLSCSQTLNHNVMYWYQQKSSQAPKLLFHYYDKDFNNEADTPDNFQSRRPNTSFCFLDIRSPGLGDTAMYLCATGTSGDSYEQYFGPGTRLTVT.

The gene calls are TRBV7-3 and TRBJ2-3; D gene uncertain. The CDR3 spans 13 residues. Germline loops: CDR1 SGHTA, CDR2 FQGTGA. V dropped 3 bases and J dropped 6 bases, with 10 bases sitting between them. The CDR3 reads CASSFAPVDTQYF. DNA for the CDR3: TGTGCCAGCAGCTTTGCCCCCGTTGATACGCAGTATTTT.

CDR3: CASSYGQEGDTQYF. CDR3 nucleotides: TGTGCCAGCAGTTACGGCCAAGAGGGGGATACGCAGTATTTT. This rearrangement joins TRBV6-6 to TRBJ2-3; D is perhaps TRBD1 or TRBD2 (5 bases each). Germline V lookup: CDR1 MNHNY, CDR2 SVGAGI (reference sequence). The CDR3 spans 14 residues. Trimming took 2 bases from V and 6 from J, leaving 12 bases between them.

V usage is TRBV30 and J usage is TRBJ2-7, with TRBD1 as a possible D gene (6 bases). Deletions cut 6 bases from V and 3 bases from J, with 15 bases between. CDR3 size: 13 residues. Per germline, CDR1 GTSNPN and CDR2 SVGIG (reference sequence). For the CDR3, the DNA is TGTGCCTGCGGACAGAGTGGCGTCTACGAGCAGTACTTC. Its protein is CACGQSGVYEQYF.

The chain combines TRBV28 with TRBJ2-7, with 10 nucleotides matching TRBD2. J lost 3 bases, V lost 5 bases, and 7 bases had no gene match. This CDR3 is built from 15 residues. CDR1 and CDR2 from the germline V gene are MDHEN and SYDVKM. This chain's CDR3 is CASSAPSGSYYEQYF. The CDR3 nucleotides read TGTGCCAGCAGTGCGCCTAGCGGGAGTTACTACGAGCAGTACTTC.

This sequence joins TRBV3-1 and TRBJ2-7; 7 nucleotides match TRBD1. Trimming cost V 4 bases and J 5 bases; bases outside gene matches: 5. The V gene's germline CDR1 is LGHDT and CDR2 YNNKEL (reference sequence). The CDR3 extends over 13 amino acids. CDR3 coding DNA: TGTGCCAGCAGCCTATTCACAGGGGACGAGCAGTACTTC. This encodes CASSLFTGDEQYF.

The chain links TRBV7-2 to TRBJ2-3; 10 bases match TRBD2. This CDR3 has 14 residues. The germline V gene has CDR1 SGHTA and CDR2 FQGNSA. V shed 0 bases and J 9 bases; nucleotides not matched to a gene: 3. CDR3 sequence reads: CASSLALAGDTQYF. The CDR3 DNA follows: TGTGCCAGCAGCTTAGCCCTAGCGGGGGACACGCAGTATTTT.

This chain links TRBV2 with TRBJ2-1; D assignment may be TRBD1 or TRBD2 (6 bases each). The CDR3 has 19 residues. V was trimmed by 6 bases and J by 3 bases, leaving 27 bases between them. Germline CDR1 reads SNHLY; CDR2 reads FYNNEI. This CDR3 reads CASRQEGGGRNVFYNEQFF. In DNA, the CDR3 is TGTGCCAGCAGACAAGAGGGGGGCGGGCGGAACGTTTTCTACAATGAGCAGTTCTTC.

The chain links TRBV20-1 to TRBJ2-1, with 11 bases matching TRBD1. This CDR3 spans 14 amino acids. Germline trimming cut 4 bases from V and 8 bases from J; bases unmatched to any gene: 7. From germline, CDR1 is DFQATT and CDR2 SNEGSKA (reference sequence). CDR3 DNA sequence: TGCAGTGCTACTAGGACAGGGGGCTTCCATGAGCAGTTCTTC. Translated, it gives CSATRTGGFHEQFF.

The chain combines TRBV29-1 with TRBJ2-5; no clear D gene. This CDR3 comprises 13 residues. In germline, CDR1 is SQVTM, CDR2 ANQGSEA. CDR3 DNA: TGCAGTTCTCACGACGGCCTTTATGGGACCCAGTACTTC. This codes for CSSHDGLYGTQYF.

The J gene is TRBJ2-7, the V gene TRBV6-5; 8 nucleotides align to TRBD2. Germline CDR1 reads MNHEY; CDR2 reads SVGAGI. The CDR3 has 13 amino acids. With 4 bases clipped from V and 4 bases from J, the junction kept 3 bases outside the gene matches. CDR3 amino acids: CASSLGLVYEQYF. The CDR3 DNA is TGTGCCAGCAGTTTGGGACTAGTTTACGAGCAGTACTTC.